The source of this T cell receptor (beta chain) is a study of OX40 agonist ivuxolimab in advanced cancers. Study-level background: The costimulatory receptor OX40 (CD134) was targeted by ivuxolimab, a fully human IgG2 agonistic monoclonal antibody. The purpose of peripheral TCRbeta sequencing was to test whether ivuxolimab changed TCR sequence diversity and led to clonal T-cell expansion. Intravenous ivuxolimab was administered to patients every 2 weeks at six dose levels: 0.01, 0.1, 0.3, 1.5, 3 and 10 mg/kg. The monotherapy dose-escalation portion (N ≈ 50 patients) of the phase I ivuxolimab trial is reported in the paper. Prior anti-PD-1, anti-PD-L1 or anti-CTLA-4 therapy was permitted, and checkpoint inhibitors had been received by approximately 39% of dose-escalation patients. Of the roughly 52 dose-escalation patients, hepatocellular carcinoma was present in around 19, melanoma in roughly 15, renal cell carcinoma in 9 and head and neck cancer in 9. Three dose-escalation patients achieved partial responses, one with hepatocellular carcinoma and two with cutaneous melanoma. A male proportion of almost 85% and a mean age of around 60 years, ranging from about 23 to 79, were recorded for the dose-escalation cohort. Beyond this particular receptor, the publication reports: Low levels of normalized T-cell clonal expansion were also seen in some patients who did not respond. Antigen specificity was not determined for the clonally expanded peripheral T cells. In partial responders in the 0.1-3.0 mg/kg groups, normalized peripheral clonal expansion was found to be among the lowest, especially among CD8+ T cells. At doses of 0.1 to 3.0 mg/kg, clonal expansion of both CD4+ and CD8+ T cells in blood was seen between baseline and week 6. After ivuxolimab, more expanded clones were found on average in CD8+ T cells than in CD4+ T cells.

The trial excluded patients who had a history of autoimmune disease or were on systemic immunosuppression. Peripheral blood for TCR sequencing was drawn from every dose cohort at baseline, at cycle 4 day 1 and at cycle 7 day 1. Samples were obtained from an open-label, multicenter, first-in-human phase I dose-escalation trial of ivuxolimab. The trial enrolled adults with locally advanced or metastatic head and neck squamous cell, hepatocellular, melanoma or renal cell carcinoma. Before TCR sequencing, CD4+ T cells and CD8+ T cells were sorted from peripheral blood as separate populations. For sequencing of the TCRbeta CDR3 region, genomic DNA was extracted from the sorted cells. The immunoSEQ Assay was used to sequence the TCRbeta CDR3 regions. TCRdb carries this immuneACCESS record with in-frame sequences only. Its versions omit some clonotypes, under half of them owing to an unresolved V gene in the studies checked, with the rest unexplained. The sample table contains roughly 19,000 clones; only one count was recorded for about 80% of them. The ten largest clonotypes hold 13% to 15% of the sample.

V is cut back by 3 bases and J by 5 bases, with 15 bases in the junction unmatched. CDR1 and CDR2, looked up from the germline V gene (reference sequence), are MNHEY and SMNVEV. The CDR3 goes from the cysteine to the phenylalanine over 18 residues. This entry keeps only the CDR3 DNA: 54 bases, framed from base 1. On this clone itself: No antigen is known for it. No base quality values were provided; no much bigger clone lies one nucleotide off.

This receptor was obtained from an adult with an advanced solid tumor such as melanoma, head and neck, liver or kidney cancer. Source: CD4+ or CD8+ T cells sorted from blood, taken in a trial of the OX40 agonist ivuxolimab. The receptor chain draws on TRBV27 and TRBJ2-1; 8 central nucleotides agree with TRBD1. The CDR3 sequence is CASSFIGQGKNKDNEQFF. The nucleotide sequence is given as TGTGCCAGCAGTTTTATTGGACAGGGAAAGAACAAGGACAATGAGCAGTTCTTC.